A single sample gave rise to the 9 T cell receptor beta chains below, sequenced in a study of blood T cells in healthy people across ages. A second PCR, run for roughly 7 to 11 cycles, used a sample-barcoded 5' primer plus a J-beta primer mix. TCRdb re-analysed the 5' RACE reads in MiXCR, keeping a single row per CDR3 protein. The top ten hold about 4.1% of the sample, which has approximately 1.5 million distinct CDR3 sequences, 35% to 45% seen once. Material: blood. Receptor source: a woman younger than 35 in good health.

V gene TRBV7-2 combines with J gene TRBJ2-3, with D hard to call. The ends were cut back, 0 bases at V and 6 bases at J, with 19 bases in the middle. The CDR3 loop spans 17 amino acids. Germline CDR1 SGHTA, CDR2 FQGNSA. In DNA, the CDR3 is TGTGCCAGCAGCTTAGCGCTTGCGGCGGAAGTTCGGGATACGCAGTATTTT. This sequence encodes CASSLALAAEVRDTQYF.

A single count supports this clonotype. The chain links TRBV9 to TRBJ2-1; 14 positions agree with TRBD2. Germline V gene sequence: CDR1 SGDLS, CDR2 YYNGEE. The CDR3 has 15 residues. J was trimmed by 14 bases and V by 3 bases; bases with no gene match: 10. CDR3 residues: CASSEAGTSGSAKFF. The CDR3 nucleotides read TGTGCCAGCAGCGAGGCCGGGACTAGCGGGAGCGCGAAGTTCTTC.

The V and J genes are TRBV7-2 and TRBJ1-2; D gene ambiguous. Trimming removed 5 bases from V and 8 bases from J, with 18 bases in between. Germline V CDR1 and CDR2: SGHTA, FQGNSA. The CDR3 runs 14 residues. The CDR3 is CASSPNGQSCGYTF. The CDR3 nucleotides read TGTGCCAGCAGCCCCAACGGGCAGTCTTGCGGCTACACCTTC.

The chain uses TRBV18 and TRBJ2-1, with 9 bases that match TRBD2. This CDR3 spans 17 amino acids. The V gene's germline CDR1 is KGHSH and CDR2 LQKENI. V was clipped by 3 bases and J by 0 bases; unmatched bases: 6. In DNA, the CDR3 is TGTGCCAGCTCACCCCCATTTAGCGGGGGCTCCTACAATGAGCAGTTCTTC. Residues: CASSPPFSGGSYNEQFF.

V and J are TRBV7-9 and TRBJ2-1, with TRBD2 matching over 14 bases. Germline V gene lookup returns CDR1 SEHNR and CDR2 FQNEAQ (reference sequence). CDR3 length: 19 amino acids. The trim removed 2 bases at V and 2 bases at J, leaving 8 bases unmatched. The CDR3 region has the DNA TGTGCCAGCAGCTTATTTGGACTAGCGGGAGGTCAAGCCTACAATGAGCAGTTCTTC. This encodes CASSLFGLAGGQAYNEQFF.

This clonotype was seen more than once but under ten times. The chain couples TRBV6-5 to TRBJ2-3; D uncertain. V lost 0 bases to trimming and J lost 1 base, with 11 bases between them. The CDR3 loop spans 16 amino acids. The germline CDR1 and CDR2 sequences are MNHEY and SVGAGI. The CDR3 nucleotides read TGTGCCAGCAGTTACTCAGCGATATGGGGCACAGATACGCAGTATTTT. Protein product: CASSYSAIWGTDTQYF.

The rearrangement joins TRBV20-1 to TRBJ1-5, with TRBD1 matching 7 bases. With 5 bases clipped from V and 7 bases from J, the junction kept 8 bases outside the gene matches. This CDR3 comprises 13 residues. CDR1 and CDR2 (germline): DFQATT, SNEGSKA (reference sequence). CDR3 region: CSALQGVGQPQHF. The CDR3, as DNA: TGCAGTGCTTTGCAGGGGGTCGGCCAGCCCCAGCATTTT.

The J gene is TRBJ2-3, the V gene TRBV7-9; no definite D call. Germline assignment: CDR1 SEHNR and CDR2 FQNEAQ (reference sequence). V lost 0 bases to trimming and J lost 6 bases, with 10 bases between them. The CDR3 is made up of 14 amino acids. The CDR3 bases are TGTGCCAGCAGCTTAGCTGACCCAAGGGATACGCAGTATTTT. It translates to CASSLADPRDTQYF.

This clonotype came up a few times. The J gene is TRBJ1-5, the V gene TRBV6-2 or TRBV6-3; no firm D call. With 0 bases removed from V and 2 bases from J, the gap between germline ends came to 5 bases. CDR1 is MNHEY and CDR2 is SVGEGT in the germline V gene. CDR3 length: 14 residues. The CDR3 nucleotides read TGTGCCAGCAGTTACTCGACTCGCAATCAGCCCCAGCATTTT. It encodes CASSYSTRNQPQHF.